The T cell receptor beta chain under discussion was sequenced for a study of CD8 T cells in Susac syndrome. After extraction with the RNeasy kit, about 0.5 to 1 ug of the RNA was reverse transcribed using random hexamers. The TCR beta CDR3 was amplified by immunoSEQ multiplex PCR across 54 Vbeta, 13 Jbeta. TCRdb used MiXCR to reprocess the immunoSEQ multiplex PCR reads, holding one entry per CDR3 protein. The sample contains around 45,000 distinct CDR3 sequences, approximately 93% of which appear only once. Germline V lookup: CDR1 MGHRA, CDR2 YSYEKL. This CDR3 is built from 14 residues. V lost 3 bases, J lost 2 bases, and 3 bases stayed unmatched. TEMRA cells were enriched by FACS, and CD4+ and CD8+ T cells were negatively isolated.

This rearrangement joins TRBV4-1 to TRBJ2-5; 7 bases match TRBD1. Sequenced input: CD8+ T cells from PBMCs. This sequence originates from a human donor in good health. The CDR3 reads CASSHPGQQETQYF. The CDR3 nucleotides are TGCGCCAGCAGCCACCCGGGACAGCAAGAGACCCAGTACTTC.